This TCR beta chain was sequenced for a study of T cell changes during pregnancy in multiple sclerosis. With V trimmed by 4 bases and J by 4 bases, 4 bases remained unmatched. From germline, CDR1 is SGHTS and CDR2 YDEGEE. This CDR3 spans 15 amino acids. Produced via immunoSEQ multiplex PCR; TCRdb's table is partial and in-frame only. This table has approximately 70,000 clones, over 85% appearing once. The specimen comprised peripheral blood, sampled in the third trimester of pregnancy. This sequence was found in a female donor with multiple sclerosis, enrolled in a pregnancy study. The rearrangement links TRBV5-8 to TRBJ2-1, with 11 bases lining up with TRBD2. The CDR3 bases are TGTGCCAGCAGCCCAGGGACTAGCGGATACAATGAGCAGTTCTTC. The encoded protein is CASSPGTSGYNEQFF. Looking up the rest from reference TRBV5-8 and TRBJ2-1 gives the full variable domain: EAGVTQSPTHLIKTRGQQATLRCSPISGHTSVYWYQQALGLGLQFLLWYDEGEERNRGNFPPRFSGRQFPNYSSELNVNALELEDSALYLCASSPGTSGYNEQFFGPGTRLTVL.